Below are 3 T cell receptor beta chains sequenced from a single sample in a study of shared clonotypes between healthy human individuals. TCRdb's table, derived via immunoSEQ multiplex PCR, lists solely in-frame clones and lacks some. The sample lists over a million clones; about 74% were seen once. The sequenced sample consisted of memory CD4+ T cells sorted from blood. Described subset: CD45RA-negative fraction. These receptors were taken from a young man in good health.

The chain has TRBV10-3 and TRBJ1-1, with D unresolved. CDR1 is ENHRY, CDR2 SYGVKD, per germline. V lost 0 bases and J 1 base, leaving 6 bases between the germline ends. The CDR3 is 14 residues long. CDR3 bases: TGTGCCATCAGTGAGTCGGTGTCGAACACTGAAGCTTTCTTT. As protein: CAISESVSNTEAFF.

The V and J genes are TRBV9 and TRBJ2-7, with 7 bases identical to TRBD2. The junction had 7 bases not matched to a gene; V was cut back by 0 bases and J by 4 bases. The CDR3 is 15 residues long. The germline CDR1 and CDR2 sequences are SGDLS and YYNGEE. CDR3 DNA: TGTGCCAGCAGCGTAGACCCAGCGGGGTTTTACGAGCAGTACTTC. Amino acids: CASSVDPAGFYEQYF.

This rearrangement joins TRBV30 to TRBJ1-2, with a possible D match to TRBD1 (5 bases). CDR1 and CDR2 from the germline V gene are GTSNPN and SVGIG (reference sequence). This CDR3 is built from 11 residues. The V end was cut by 8 bases, the J end by 8 bases, with 15 bases between. CDR3 sequence (DNA): TGTGCCGGGGGTCCCGGAAGCGGCTACACCTTC. Its protein is CAGGPGSGYTF.